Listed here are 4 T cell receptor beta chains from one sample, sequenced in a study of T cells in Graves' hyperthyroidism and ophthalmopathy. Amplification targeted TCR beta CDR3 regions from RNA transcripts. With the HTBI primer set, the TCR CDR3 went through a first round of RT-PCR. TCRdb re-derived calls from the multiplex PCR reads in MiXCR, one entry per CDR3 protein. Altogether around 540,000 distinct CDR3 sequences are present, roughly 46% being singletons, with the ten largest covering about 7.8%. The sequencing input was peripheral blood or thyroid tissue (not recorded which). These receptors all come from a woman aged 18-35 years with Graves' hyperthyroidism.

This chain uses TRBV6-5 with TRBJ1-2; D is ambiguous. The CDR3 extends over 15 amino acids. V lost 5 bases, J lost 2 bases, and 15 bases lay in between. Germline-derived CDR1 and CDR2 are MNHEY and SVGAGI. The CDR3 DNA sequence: TGTGCCAGCAGTACCCGCCCGGACGGAAACTATGGCTACACCTTC. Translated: CASSTRPDGNYGYTF.

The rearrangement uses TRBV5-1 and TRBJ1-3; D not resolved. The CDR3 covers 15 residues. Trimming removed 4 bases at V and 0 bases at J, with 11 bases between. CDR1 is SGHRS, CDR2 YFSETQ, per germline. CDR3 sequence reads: CASSLDTYSGNTIYF. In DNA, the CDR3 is TGCGCCAGCAGCCTAGACACTTACTCTGGAAACACCATATATTTT.

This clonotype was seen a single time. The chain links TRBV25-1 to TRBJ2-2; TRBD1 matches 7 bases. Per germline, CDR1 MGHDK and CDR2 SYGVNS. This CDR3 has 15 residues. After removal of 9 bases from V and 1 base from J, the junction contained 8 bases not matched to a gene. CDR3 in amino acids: CASSPGTENTGELFF. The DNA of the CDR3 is TGTGCCAGTAGTCCCGGGACAGAGAACACCGGGGAGCTGTTTTTT.

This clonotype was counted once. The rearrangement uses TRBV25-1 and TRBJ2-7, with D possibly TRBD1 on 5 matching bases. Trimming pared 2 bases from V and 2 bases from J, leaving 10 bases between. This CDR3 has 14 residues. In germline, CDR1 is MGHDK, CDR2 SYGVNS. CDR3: CASSEGAATYEQYF. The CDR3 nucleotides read TGTGCCAGCAGTGAAGGGGCTGCGACCTACGAGCAGTACTTC.